This TCR beta chain is drawn from a study of cytomegalovirus exposure and HLA in healthy donors. Overall study findings and caveats: Listed as cytomegalovirus-associated were 164 TCR beta chains. Later, an analysis found that TCR clusters from the first cohort tended to co-occur in the approximately 130 validation repertoires.

CDR3 length: 13 amino acids. Germline CDR1 reads GTSNPN; CDR2 reads SVGIG (reference sequence). V lost 0 bases to trimming and J lost 5 bases, with 7 bases between them. Measured with immunoSEQ multiplex PCR; TCRdb has only the in-frame clones, and not every one. The sample records over 250,000 clones, approximately 86% being singletons. Regarding this clone: The antigen remains undetermined.

The specimen sequenced was PBMCs. The V call is TRBV30, the J call TRBJ1-4, with no clear D. The source is a woman aged 18-35 years in good health and CMV-seronegative. CDR3: CAWSVVRNEKLFF. The CDR3, as DNA: TGTGCCTGGAGTGTAGTCAGAAATGAAAAACTGTTTTTT.